A selection of T cell receptor beta chains follows, all from one sample in a study of T cell responses to AZD1222 COVID-19 vaccine. The repertoire was sequenced with immunoSEQ multiplex PCR; TCRdb's copy has only in-frame clones and lacks some. The data hold about 150,000 clones, with roughly 92% observed a single time. The specimen comprised peripheral blood, sampled on day 0 of AZD1222 vaccination. These receptors were collected from an adult in good health. CDR3s include the opening cysteine and the closing phenylalanine or tryptophan. The D gene is left open where the match is weak. Size is omitted from some rows. Given values are once, few, many or a class for expanded clones.

D: -; J: TRBJ2-7; size: -; V: TRBV30; DNA: TGTGCCTGGAGTGTAGGCTGGGACGGCGGAAACTCCTACGAGCAGTACTTC; CDR3: CAWSVGWDGGNSYEQYF
D: -; J: TRBJ2-3; size: once; V: TRBV19; DNA: TGTGCCAGTAGTATTCAGGACAGGGAGGGAGATACGCAGTATTTT; CDR3: CASSIQDREGDTQYF
D: -; J: TRBJ1-1; size: -; V: TRBV4-1; DNA: TGCGCCAGCAGCCATGCAGGGCTGTACACTGAAGCTTTCTTT; CDR3: CASSHAGLYTEAFF
D: -; J: TRBJ1-2; size: -; V: TRBV5-1; DNA: TGCGCCAGCAGCTTCGGCAGAACCTATGGCTACACCTTC; CDR3: CASSFGRTYGYTF
D: -; J: TRBJ1-2; size: -; V: TRBV20-1; DNA: TGCAGTGCTAGTGACCGATTCAACTATGGCTACACCTTC; CDR3: CSASDRFNYGYTF
D: TRBD2; J: TRBJ2-1; size: -; V: TRBV5-1; DNA: TGCGCCAGCAGCCCAGGACTAGCGGCCTACAATGAGCAGTTCTTC; CDR3: CASSPGLAAYNEQFF
D: TRBD1; J: TRBJ1-3; size: -; V: TRBV9; DNA: TGTGCCAGCAGCGTCCGGACAGGGGGCTTCGACACCATATATTTT; CDR3: CASSVRTGGFDTIYF
D: -; J: TRBJ1-1; size: -; V: TRBV5-5; DNA: TGTGCCAGCAGCTTCGCACAGGACACTGAAGCTTTCTTT; CDR3: CASSFAQDTEAFF
D: TRBD1; J: TRBJ1-2; size: -; V: TRBV5-1; DNA: TGCGCCAGCAGCACCCGACAGGGGGTTTTTGGCTACACCTTC; CDR3: CASSTRQGVFGYTF
D: TRBD2; J: TRBJ2-3; size: -; V: TRBV7-8; DNA: TGTGCCAGCAGCCCTCCAGCGGGAGGGGTCACAGATACGCAGTATTTT; CDR3: CASSPPAGGVTDTQYF
D: TRBD2; J: TRBJ2-2; size: -; V: TRBV7-9; DNA: TGTGCCAGCAGCTTAAGTAGGACTAGCGCTAAGGGTCGGACCGGGGAGCTGTTTTTT; CDR3: CASSLSRTSAKGRTGELFF
D: TRBD1; J: TRBJ1-1; size: -; V: TRBV4-1; DNA: TGCGCCAGCAGCCAAATAGGGACAGGGGAACGGAACACTGAAGCTTTCTTT; CDR3: CASSQIGTGERNTEAFF
D: TRBD2; J: TRBJ2-1; size: -; V: TRBV5-1; DNA: TGCGCCAGCAGCTTGGAGTCTAGCGGGTTCAATGAGCAGTTCTTC; CDR3: CASSLESSGFNEQFF
D: -; J: TRBJ1-5; size: -; V: TRBV6-5; DNA: TGTGCCAGCACCAGACAGGATTATCAGCCCCAGCATTTT; CDR3: CASTRQDYQPQHF
D: -; J: TRBJ1-4; size: -; V: TRBV28; DNA: TGTGCCAGCAGTTTCAATACAGGGAATGAAAAACTGTTTTTT; CDR3: CASSFNTGNEKLFF
D: -; J: TRBJ1-2; size: -; V: TRBV19; DNA: TGTGCCAGTAACCGTAGGGGGTACGCTTGGGGCTACACCTTC; CDR3: CASNRRGYAWGYTF
D: -; J: TRBJ2-2; size: -; V: TRBV15; DNA: TGTGCCACCAGCAAGCGAGCCACCGGGGAGCTGTTTTTT; CDR3: CATSKRATGELFF
D: -; J: TRBJ2-3; size: -; V: TRBV11-2; DNA: TGTGCCAGCAGCTTCAACAGGGGCACAGATACGCAGTATTTT; CDR3: CASSFNRGTDTQYF
D: -; J: TRBJ2-7; size: -; V: TRBV7-9; DNA: TGTGCCAGCAGCTTAGCTGGCAGGAGCTCCTACGAGCAGTACTTC; CDR3: CASSLAGRSSYEQYF
D: TRBD1; J: TRBJ2-5; size: -; V: TRBV24-1; DNA: TGTGCCACCAGTGCTACCGCGGACAGGGAAGAGACCCAGTACTTC; CDR3: CATSATADREETQYF
D: -; J: TRBJ2-7; size: -; V: TRBV7-2; DNA: TGTGCCAGCAGCTTAGTCGCTATTTACTACGAGCAGTACTTC; CDR3: CASSLVAIYYEQYF
D: -; J: TRBJ1-2; size: once; V: TRBV18; DNA: TGTGCCAGCTCACCCCAAACAGAGGGACGAAGTGGCTACACCTTC; CDR3: CASSPQTEGRSGYTF
D: -; J: TRBJ1-3; size: -; V: TRBV19; DNA: TGTGCCAGTAGTATAGGGACTTGGGGAAACACCATATATTTT; CDR3: CASSIGTWGNTIYF
D: TRBD1; J: TRBJ1-6; size: -; V: TRBV5-1; DNA: TGCGCCAGCAGCACCGGACAGGGGGGCTCACCCCTCCACTTT; CDR3: CASSTGQGGSPLHF
D: -; J: TRBJ1-2; size: -; V: TRBV4-1; DNA: TGCGCCAGCAGCCAAGAGAACAGCCACTATGGCTACACCTTC; CDR3: CASSQENSHYGYTF
D: TRBD2; J: TRBJ2-2; size: once; V: TRBV15; DNA: TGTGCCACCAGCAGAAGAGCGGGAGGACACACCGGGGAGCTGTTTTTT; CDR3: CATSRRAGGHTGELFF
D: TRBD1; J: TRBJ1-5; size: -; V: TRBV30; DNA: TGTGCCTGGAGTGGAGGGACAGTTAATCAGCCCCAGCATTTT; CDR3: CAWSGGTVNQPQHF
D: -; J: TRBJ2-1; size: -; V: TRBV14; DNA: TGTGCCAGCAGCCACCCCTACAATGAGCAGTTCTTC; CDR3: CASSHPYNEQFF
D: TRBD1; J: TRBJ1-5; size: -; V: TRBV10-2; DNA: TGCGCCAGCAGTGAGACCACAGGGGGCGGACAGCCCCAGCATTTT; CDR3: CASSETTGGGQPQHF
D: -; J: TRBJ1-2; size: -; V: TRBV5-4; DNA: TGTGCCAGCAGCTTGGGGGTGGAGAACTATGGCTACACCTTC; CDR3: CASSLGVENYGYTF
D: -; J: TRBJ1-5; size: -; V: TRBV30; DNA: TGTGCCTGGAGTGTGACGTCGTGGCAGGGGAGGAGAAGCAATCAGCCCCAGCATTTT; CDR3: CAWSVTSWQGRRSNQPQHF
D: TRBD1; J: TRBJ1-4; size: -; V: TRBV2; DNA: TGTGCCAGCAGTGAACAGGGGGCGCTGGGGGAAAAACTGTTTTTT; CDR3: CASSEQGALGEKLFF
D: -; J: TRBJ1-1; size: -; V: TRBV29-1; DNA: TGCAGCGTTGATAAAGGCACTGAAGCTTTCTTT; CDR3: CSVDKGTEAFF
D: TRBD1; J: TRBJ1-1; size: -; V: TRBV28; DNA: TGTGCCAGCAGGACCTCCGACAGGGACGCTGAAGCTTTCTTT; CDR3: CASRTSDRDAEAFF
D: TRBD1; J: TRBJ1-1; size: -; V: TRBV5-5; DNA: TGTGCCAGCAGCTTGTACGGGACAGGGGATGGTGAAGCTTTCTTT; CDR3: CASSLYGTGDGEAFF
D: TRBD1; J: TRBJ2-1; size: -; V: TRBV10-1; DNA: TGCGCCAGCCAATCACAGGGGGCAAATGAGCAGTTCTTC; CDR3: CASQSQGANEQFF
D: -; J: TRBJ1-5; size: -; V: TRBV11-2; DNA: TGTGCCAGCAGCTCGCGTCGGGGAGGGCCCCAGCATTTT; CDR3: CASSSRRGGPQHF
D: -; J: TRBJ2-7; size: -; V: TRBV19; DNA: TGTGCCAGTAGTATGCCCCCTCACTACGAGCAGTACTTC; CDR3: CASSMPPHYEQYF
D: -; J: TRBJ2-5; size: -; V: TRBV11-1; DNA: TGTGCCAGCAGCTTAAAGCATGCCGAGACCCAGTACTTC; CDR3: CASSLKHAETQYF
D: -; J: TRBJ2-2; size: -; V: TRBV7-9; DNA: TGTGCCAGCAGACCCGGTCTAGCAGGAACCGGGGAGCTGTTTTTT; CDR3: CASRPGLAGTGELFF